Listed below are T cell receptor beta chains from one sample, sequenced in a study of blood T cell repertoires in COVID-19. Some clones are missing from TCRdb's copy, which holds only in-frame ones; the method was immunoSEQ multiplex PCR. Of about 69,000 clones listed, around 77% are singletons. Sequencing used peripheral blood. Every receptor here comes from a man in his sixties with acute or convalescent COVID-19. The CDR3 runs from the conserved cysteine through the conserved F or W. A D gene is named only where the DNA matches it firmly. Not every row has a clone size; where given, it reads once, few, many or a size class.

d_call j_call clone_size v_call cdr3_aa cdr3_nt
TRBD1 TRBJ2-3 NA TRBV5-1 CASRPGTGASINTQYF TGCGCCAGCAGACCTGGGACAGGGGCTAGCATTAATACGCAGTATTTT
TRBD1 TRBJ1-1 few TRBV6-5 CASVAGQTNTEAFF TGTGCCAGCGTCGCGGGACAGACGAACACTGAAGCTTTCTTT
TRBD1 TRBJ2-3 NA TRBV19 CASAGGYTDTQYF TGTGCCAGCGCAGGGGGTTACACAGATACGCAGTATTTT
NA TRBJ1-5 few TRBV5-8 CASSLGASNQPQHF TGTGCCAGCAGCTTGGGCGCGAGCAATCAGCCCCAGCATTTT
NA TRBJ1-4 NA TRBV7-8 CASSLMGAIFEKLFF TGTGCCAGCAGCTTAATGGGGGCGATTTTTGAAAAACTGTTTTTT
TRBD1 TRBJ1-2 NA TRBV18 CASSHGQGADGYTF TGTGCCAGCTCACATGGACAGGGGGCTGACGGCTACACCTTC
TRBD1 TRBJ2-2 NA TRBV12-3/TRBV12-4 CASNRGQTGELFF TGTGCCAGCAACAGGGGACAGACCGGGGAGCTGTTTTTT
TRBD1 TRBJ1-5 NA TRBV4-2 CASSQTPGTGSQPQHF TGTGCCAGCAGCCAAACGCCCGGGACAGGCAGTCAGCCCCAGCATTTT
TRBD1 TRBJ1-2 once TRBV6-2/TRBV6-3 CASSSTGTGVVYGYTF TGTGCCAGCAGTTCAACCGGGACAGGGGTCGTATATGGCTACACCTTC
NA TRBJ2-1 NA TRBV30 CAWTLTGLYNEQFF TGTGCCTGGACCCTGACAGGCCTTTACAATGAGCAGTTCTTC
NA TRBJ1-2 NA TRBV6-1 CASSEAGALGGYTF TGTGCCAGCAGTGAGGCAGGGGCCCTGGGGGGCTACACCTTC
NA TRBJ1-2 NA TRBV6-5 CASSYSNSHGYTF TGTGCCAGCAGTTACTCGAACAGCCATGGCTACACCTTC
TRBD2 TRBJ2-1 NA TRBV15 CATRERFSGGAREQFF TGTGCCACCAGGGAGAGGTTTAGCGGGGGGGCTCGGGAGCAGTTCTTC
NA TRBJ1-2 NA TRBV7-2 CASSSLSGVGYTF TGTGCCAGCAGCTCTTTATCAGGCGTGGGCTACACCTTC
TRBD1 TRBJ1-3 NA TRBV18 CASSPTLHRGSSGNTIYF TGTGCCAGCTCACCTACCCTACACAGGGGAAGCTCTGGAAACACCATATATTTT
TRBD1 TRBJ2-7 NA TRBV6-5 CASSYSSGTGGYEQYF TGTGCCAGCAGTTACTCATCCGGGACAGGAGGCTACGAGCAGTACTTC
TRBD2 TRBJ2-5 NA TRBV27 CASSLIGGGAVETQYF TGTGCCAGCAGTTTAATAGGCGGGGGGGCCGTGGAGACCCAGTACTTC
NA TRBJ2-1 few TRBV15 CATSRRSGGNEQFF TGTGCCACCAGCCGTAGGTCAGGAGGCAATGAGCAGTTCTTC
TRBD1 TRBJ1-2 NA TRBV6-5 CASKARDSINYGYTF TGTGCCAGCAAGGCGAGGGACAGCATTAACTATGGCTACACCTTC
NA TRBJ2-7 few TRBV9 CASSVSAAEYGPPEQYF TGTGCCAGCAGCGTGTCAGCGGCCGAGTACGGGCCGCCCGAGCAGTACTTC
NA TRBJ2-7 NA TRBV11-2 CASSVPGFSYEQYF TGTGCCAGCAGCGTTCCAGGGTTTTCCTACGAGCAGTACTTC
TRBD1 TRBJ1-4 NA TRBV4-3 CASSDTGTVNEKLFF TGCGCCAGCAGCGACACCGGGACAGTTAATGAAAAACTGTTTTTT
TRBD1 TRBJ1-2 NA TRBV27 CASTLTGTGNPYGYTF TGTGCCAGCACTTTAACCGGGACAGGGAACCCCTATGGCTACACCTTC
NA TRBJ1-2 NA TRBV2 CASRGGSQYGYTF TGTGCCAGCAGGGGAGGGTCCCAGTATGGCTACACCTTC
TRBD1 TRBJ1-2 NA TRBV27 CASSPRTGKNYGYTF TGTGCCAGCAGTCCGAGGACAGGGAAAAACTATGGCTACACCTTC
TRBD1 TRBJ2-3 NA TRBV29-1 CSAGTGTGGDTQYF TGCAGCGCAGGGACCGGGACAGGGGGCGATACGCAGTATTTT
TRBD2 TRBJ2-3 NA TRBV5-1 CASKRGGGDTDTQYF TGCGCCAGCAAAAGAGGCGGGGGGGACACAGATACGCAGTATTTT
NA TRBJ1-2 NA TRBV7-9 CASSQPGAAHGYTF TGTGCCAGCAGCCAACCTGGGGCAGCGCATGGCTACACCTTC
TRBD1 TRBJ2-5 NA TRBV5-1 CASSGGQVSRETQYF TGCGCCAGCAGCGGGGGACAGGTCTCAAGGGAGACCCAGTACTTC
NA TRBJ2-7 few TRBV7-2 CASSFSTNYEQYF TGTGCCAGCAGCTTCTCGACTAACTACGAGCAGTACTTC
NA TRBJ2-1 NA TRBV5-3 CARRGASEDNEQFF TGTGCCAGAAGGGGGGCTTCGGAGGACAATGAGCAGTTCTTC
NA TRBJ1-3 NA TRBV9 CASSVGVTVSGNTIYF TGTGCCAGCAGCGTAGGTGTCACAGTCTCTGGAAACACCATATATTTT
NA TRBJ2-7 many TRBV7-3 CASSPRPDYEQYF TGTGCCAGCAGCCCACGCCCAGACTACGAGCAGTACTTC
NA TRBJ2-5 NA TRBV27 CASSLSVPNQETQYF TGTGCCAGCAGTTTATCCGTCCCTAACCAAGAGACCCAGTACTTC
NA TRBJ1-6 NA TRBV7-2 CASSDRNSPLHF TGTGCCAGCAGCGACAGAAATTCACCCCTCCACTTT
TRBD1 TRBJ2-3 NA TRBV2 CASSLQGASTDTQYF TGTGCCAGCAGCCTACAGGGGGCCAGCACAGATACGCAGTATTTT
TRBD1 TRBJ2-7 many TRBV30 CAWSLTGQLDEQYF TGTGCCTGGAGTCTAACGGGACAGCTGGACGAGCAGTACTTC
NA TRBJ1-6 NA TRBV3-1/TRBV3-2 CASSHSTGGEPLHF TGTGCCAGCAGCCACTCTACCGGGGGAGAACCCCTCCACTTT
NA TRBJ1-6 NA TRBV6-5 CASAVYRNGNSPLHF TGTGCCAGCGCGGTGTACAGGAATGGCAATTCACCCCTCCACTTT
NA TRBJ2-7 NA TRBV4-1 CASSQARGVQQYF TGCGCCAGCAGCCAAGCCCGCGGGGTACAGCAGTACTTC
NA TRBJ2-7 NA TRBV5-6 CASSLSGYEQYF TGTGCCAGCAGCTTGTCCGGCTACGAGCAGTACTTC
NA TRBJ1-1 NA TRBV5-8 CASSLVRGTEAFF TGTGCCAGCAGCTTGGTACGGGGGACTGAAGCTTTCTTT
TRBD2 TRBJ2-4 NA TRBV25-1 CASSETAGGNIQYF TGTGCCAGCAGTGAGACGGCGGGGGGAAACATTCAGTACTTC
NA TRBJ1-2 NA TRBV4-3 CASSQAGEYGYTF TGCGCCAGCAGCCAAGCAGGGGAGTATGGCTACACCTTC
TRBD1 TRBJ2-7 once TRBV6-5 CASLGQGFPPYEQYF TGTGCCAGCTTAGGACAGGGTTTCCCCCCCTACGAGCAGTACTTC
NA TRBJ1-1 NA TRBV5-5 CASSLPGVYTEAFF TGTGCCAGCAGCTTGCCAGGGGTTTACACTGAAGCTTTCTTT
NA TRBJ2-7 once TRBV6-5 CASSYRGGLGYEQYF TGTGCCAGCAGTTACCGTGGGGGGTTGGGGTACGAGCAGTACTTC
NA TRBJ1-1 once TRBV7-9 CASSLAIFEAFF TGTGCCAGCAGCTTAGCTATTTTCGAAGCTTTCTTT
NA TRBJ2-7 NA TRBV7-8 CASSLVLAYEQYF TGTGCCAGCAGCTTAGTTTTAGCCTACGAGCAGTACTTC
TRBD1 TRBJ2-2 few TRBV4-2 CASSQVGTGGFSAGELFF TGTGCCAGCAGCCAAGTCGGGACAGGGGGCTTTTCAGCCGGGGAGCTGTTTTTT
NA TRBJ2-1 NA TRBV6-1 CASSEQGREIWEQFF TGTGCCAGCAGTGAACAGGGGAGGGAGATTTGGGAGCAGTTCTTC
NA TRBJ1-5 NA TRBV6-1 CASSGQVFRDIRNQPQHF TGTGCCAGCAGTGGCCAGGTTTTTCGGGACATCAGGAATCAGCCCCAGCATTTT